This TCR beta chain was captured by sequencing in a study of blood T cell repertoires in COVID-19. Generated by immunoSEQ multiplex PCR, the TCRdb table keeps only in-frame clones and is missing some. The sample carries about 160,000 clones, less than 90% recorded once. The CDR3 extends over 18 amino acids. The ends lost 1 base at V and 0 bases at J; junction bases unmatched: 6. Per the germline V gene, CDR1 is SGHVS and CDR2 is FQNEAQ. The J gene is TRBJ2-3, the V gene TRBV7-8, with 11 bases identical to TRBD2. This receptor was identified in a woman aged 70-85 years with acute or convalescent COVID-19. Sequencing was carried out using peripheral blood. The CDR3 sequence: CASSLDGTSGISTDTQYF. Here the CDR3 DNA reads TGTGCCAGCAGCTTAGATGGGACTAGCGGTATAAGCACAGATACGCAGTATTTT.